This TCR beta chain was sequenced during a study of blood T cell repertoires in COVID-19. The overall study: The origin of the acute and convalescent COVID-19 samples was the United States, Italy and Spain. T cells, B-cell-depleted T cells, or PBMCs supplied cDNA or gDNA.

Per the germline V gene, CDR1 is MNHEY and CDR2 is SVGAGI. The ends were cut back, 1 base at V and 1 base at J, with 7 bases in the middle. CDR3 length: 14 residues. Participant-given clinical history determined each cohort assignment. All recovered Cohort 3 donors got two negative PCRs, got clearance, or saw symptom resolution. Measured with immunoSEQ multiplex PCR; TCRdb has only the in-frame clones, and not every one. This table holds over 250,000 clones, 90% found once. The V gene is TRBV6-5, the J gene TRBJ1-1; D unclear. This TCR was sampled from a man in his sixties who had recovered from COVID-19. The source material was PBMCs or T cells enriched from blood (not recorded which). CDR3 DNA: TGTGCCAGCAGTTACTGGGAGGGGAACACTGAAGCTTTCTTT. Translation: CASSYWEGNTEAFF.